The 3 T cell receptor beta chains below all came from one sample that was sequenced in a study of T cell responses to AZD1222 COVID-19 vaccine. This table comes from immunoSEQ multiplex PCR, and its TCRdb copy is limited to in-frame clones, with some not included. Of 90,000 to 130,000 clones listed, just under 95% are singletons. Sequenced material: peripheral blood, taken on day 0 of AZD1222 vaccination. The receptors come from an adult in good health.

This clone was observed a single time. The chain combines TRBV5-1 with TRBJ2-7; no clear D gene. V was clipped by 3 bases and J by 4 bases, with 5 bases between them. The germline V gene has CDR1 SGHRS and CDR2 YFSETQ. CDR3 length equals 11 residues. CDR3 DNA sequence: TGCGCCAGCAGCTCGGGTTACGAGCAGTACTTC. It yields the protein CASSSGYEQYF.

The rearrangement links TRBV10-3 to TRBJ1-1; 8 bases map to TRBD1. The germline V gene has CDR1 ENHRY and CDR2 SYGVKD. This CDR3 is built from 11 residues. V shed 10 bases and J 9 bases; nucleotides not matched to a gene: 7. CDR3 nucleotide sequence: TGTGCCAGATCAGGGGGCGAGAAAGCTTTCTTT. Translating it yields CARSGGEKAFF.

The gene calls are TRBV28 and TRBJ2-4; 8 bases line up with TRBD2. The CDR3 extends over 17 amino acids. Germline CDR1 reads MDHEN; CDR2 reads SYDVKM. V lost 6 bases and J lost 0; bases outside the gene matches: 10. The CDR3 DNA reads TGTGCCAGCAGAGGCGGGGGGAGGGCCGGAGCCAAAAACATTCAGTACTTC. Protein sequence: CASRGGGRAGAKNIQYF.